This T cell receptor (beta chain) appears in the sequencing data of a study of metastatic and nonmetastatic thyroid tumors (dated by TCRdb to about 2020). With regard to the full study: Repertoires were compared across peripheral blood and tumor or nodule tissue samples from malignant and benign thyroid patients. Beyond this particular receptor, the publication reports: TCR beta diversity was reported as significantly higher in malignant tumors than in benign nodules, in both blood and tumor samples.

This clone was seen many times. This receptor's antigen is unknown. No base quality information exists; no much larger clone differs at one position. Library prep was done by PCR. Sequencing took place on an Illumina HiSeq 4000. High-throughput sequencing was used to profile the TCR beta-chain CDR3 region of each patient. Per the original workflow: CDR3 differences across clinicopathological groups were used to build a classifier for discriminating distant-metastatic papillary thyroid cancer patients. The Shannon index was used to assess repertoire diversity, and the Morisita-Horn index was used to assess tumor-blood repertoire similarity. The public reads were quality trimmed at Q25 with fastp and then assembled into clones with MiXCR by TCRdb, keeping productive beta chains. TCRdb, not the original authors, processed these V and J calls. This sample holds 30,000 to 35,000 clones; about 15% were observed only once. The top ten constitute about 19% of the sample.

No patient had received any treatment before thyroid surgery. The study retrospectively analysed patient clinical samples collected from about 2012 to 2018 using T-cell receptor beta sequencing. V is trimmed back by 0 bases and J by 7 bases, and the junction contains 2 bases that no gene match accounts for. Taken from cysteine to phenylalanine, the CDR3 has 13 residues. CDR3 DNA is the only sequence kept; it has 39 bases, read in frame from the first base. As encoded in the germline V gene (reference sequence), CDR1 is DFQATT while CDR2 is SNEGSKA. Sequencing was done on a sample of blood. The chain is encoded by TRBV20-1 joined to TRBJ2-2; the central 7 bases match TRBD2. The sequence came from a male donor with papillary thyroid cancer or a benign thyroid nodule (not recorded which). Some clones in this sample may be carry-over from other donors' samples. In nucleotides, the sequence is TGCAGTGCTAGAGAAGGGGAGGGCGGGGAGCTGTTTTTT. Translated, this gives CSAREGEGGELFF.